Below, 3 T cell receptor beta chains from the same sample are listed, as sequenced in a study of T-cell reconstitution after alpha-beta-depleted transplantation in children (dated by TCRdb to between 2015 and 2016). What the research found in general, with its limitations: Over the following months the frequencies of hyperexpanded clones went down, and after one year T-cell counts and TCRbeta diversity were mostly credited to newly produced T cells.

Receptors were amplified or captured by PCR. Sequencing instrument: Illumina HiSeq 2500. Molecular barcoding was employed in the preparation of TCR libraries, with unique molecular identifiers being used to normalize TCRbeta repertoire quantification. TCRdb itself trimmed the public reads at Q25 with fastp, ran MiXCR and retained productive beta chains. Duplicate CDR3 protein sequences are folded into a single record with the most common DNA and genes. The sample table lists fewer than 350,000 distinct CDR3 sequences, about 7.3% of them with a count of one. The top ten clones comprise 9.1% of the sample. Explained via the paper, the treatment or condition label denotes: allogeneic hematopoietic cell transplantation with graft depleted of TCRalphabeta T cells and CD19 B cells. These receptors have no identified antigens. Source: peripheral blood, taken 360 days after TCRalphabeta/CD19-depleted stem cell transplant. The origin of the receptors is a female patient between 2 and 15 years old who had a stem cell transplant for Fanconi anemia, so the T cells may come from the graft donor.

In this sample, this clonotype turned up many times. The genes are TRBV28 and TRBJ2-1; no clear D gene. V dropped 3 bases and J dropped 5 bases, with 8 bases sitting between them. Looked up from germline, CDR1 is MDHEN and CDR2 is SYDVKM. This CDR3 is built from 13 residues. CDR3 nucleotide sequence: TGTGCCAGCAGTTTTCTGGTAAACAATGAGCAGTTCTTC. Encoded protein: CASSFLVNNEQFF.

This clonotype showed up many times. At one end, the junction sequence differs from germline, possibly due to a read error. The chain joins TRBV5-1 to TRBJ2-3; 9 nucleotides agree with TRBD2. The CDR3 length is 15 residues. CDR1 and CDR2 (germline): SGHRS, YFSETQ. The CDR3, as DNA: TGTGCCAGCAGCTTAACTAGCGGGAGCACAGATACGCAGTATTTT. Amino acid sequence: CASSLTSGSTDTQYF.

This clonotype was recorded many times. The chain employs TRBV6-1 and TRBJ1-5; D is ambiguous. Germline V gene lookup returns CDR1 MNHNS and CDR2 SASEGT. With 2 bases removed from V and 10 bases from J, the gap between germline ends came to 12 bases. CDR3 size: 13 residues. CDR3: CASSELVHHPQHF. In nucleotides, the CDR3 is TGTGCCAGCAGTGAATTGGTCCACCATCCCCAGCATTTT.